This TCR beta chain was found in a study of blood T cells in healthy people across ages. Alongside a J-beta primer mix, a sample-barcoded 5' primer served in a second PCR lasting roughly 6 to 11 cycles. Via MiXCR, TCRdb re-called the 5' RACE reads, giving one row per CDR3 protein. The repertoire holds about 680,000 distinct CDR3 sequences, 49% seen once, with about 32% in the top ten. CDR3 size: 11 residues. Per the germline V gene, CDR1 is DFQATT and CDR2 is SNEGSKA (reference sequence). Note on this clonotype: A much larger clone differs by one base, so this may be a read error.

The source of this sequence is a woman aged 60 to 75 in good health. The J gene is TRBJ2-7, the V gene TRBV20-1, with 9 bases identical to TRBD2. Sequenced input: blood. CDR3 protein: CSAISGSGEVF. CDR3 bases: TGCAGTGCTATTAGCGGGAGCGGGGAGGTCTTC.